The 14 T cell receptor beta chains given below trace back to one sample, sequenced in a study of cytomegalovirus exposure and HLA in healthy donors. It was with 60 Vbeta and 13 Jbeta primers that the PCR ran. Clones were sequenced by immunoSEQ multiplex PCR, and TCRdb holds only the in-frame ones, with some missing. The profile shows 200,000 or so clones, 82% of them singletons. The specimen sequenced was PBMCs. These receptors originate from a woman aged 50 to 60 in good health and CMV-seropositive.

This chain links TRBV11-3 with TRBJ2-1, with 9 bases that match TRBD2. Germline CDR1 and CDR2: SGHNT and YENEEA. J gave up 6 bases and V 5 bases, and 8 bases lay outside the gene matches. The CDR3 has 15 residues. The CDR3 nucleotides are TGTGCCAGCAGCGCTAGCGGGGCAAACTTCAATGAGCAGTTCTTC. Its translation: CASSASGANFNEQFF.

The chain uses TRBV5-1 and TRBJ1-1, with TRBD1 matching over 7 bases. With V trimmed by 3 bases and J by 1 base, 9 bases remained unmatched. Germline loops: CDR1 SGHRS, CDR2 YFSETQ. The CDR3 contains 16 residues. CDR3 in amino acids: CASSSGKGAKNTEAFF. Here the CDR3 DNA reads TGCGCCAGCAGCTCGGGTAAGGGGGCGAAGAACACTGAAGCTTTCTTT.

As to this clone: The same CDR3 is also encoded by other DNA sequences in this sample. The V gene is TRBV29-1, the J gene TRBJ2-5, with D uncertain. Germline CDR1 is SQVTM and CDR2 is ANQGSEA. This CDR3 has 12 residues. The V end was cut by 3 bases, the J end by 4 bases, with 9 bases between. The CDR3 bases are TGCAGCGTTGAGTCGGTTGGAGAGACCCAGTACTTC. Protein product: CSVESVGETQYF.

The rearrangement joins TRBV6-1 to TRBJ1-3, with D maybe TRBD1 (6 bases). Germline CDR1 reads MNHNS; CDR2 reads SASEGT. The ends were cut back, 4 bases at V and 0 bases at J, with 16 bases in the middle. This CDR3 spans 17 amino acids. The CDR3 region is CASSGRGGGVSGNTIYF. In DNA form, the CDR3 reads TGTGCCAGCAGTGGTCGGGGAGGGGGGGTCTCTGGAAACACCATATATTTT.

In its sample, this clone was seen a few times. CDR3 bases: TGTGCCAGCAGCGGGAGTTTGGGGTTGGACAATGAGCAGTTCTTC. Translation: CASSGSLGLDNEQFF. The J gene is TRBJ2-1, the V gene TRBV7-2, with D tentatively TRBD2 (5 bases). Germline lookup yields CDR1 SGHTA and CDR2 FQGNSA. Trimming left V 5 bases short and J 5 bases short, with 16 bases between. This CDR3 comprises 15 residues.

The chain links TRBV6-6 to TRBJ1-1; TRBD1 is a possible D gene (5 bases). This CDR3 is built from 15 residues. V was pared by 0 bases and J by 8 bases, with 16 bases between. The germline gives CDR1 MNHNY, CDR2 SVGAGI (reference sequence). The CDR3 loop is CASSYSATGDAEAFF. For the CDR3, the DNA is TGTGCCAGCAGTTACTCGGCCACAGGAGACGCAGAAGCTTTCTTT.

The J gene is TRBJ1-4, the V gene TRBV5-6; 9 nucleotides agree with TRBD1. The germline V gene has CDR1 SGHDT and CDR2 YYEEEE. Unmatched junction bases numbered 4, after V lost 3 bases and J lost 4 bases. There are 15 residues in the CDR3. The CDR3 DNA follows: TGTGCCAGCAGCTCGACAGGGGGGTATAATGAAAAACTGTTTTTT. Translating it yields CASSSTGGYNEKLFF.

The V call is TRBV27, the J call TRBJ1-2; TRBD1 matches at 7 bases. Trimming took 6 bases from V and 4 from J; bases not matched to a gene: 5. CDR1 and CDR2 from the germline V gene are MNHEY and SMNVEV (reference sequence). CDR3 length: 13 residues. This CDR3 reads CASSADRSYGYTF. The CDR3 nucleotides are TGTGCCAGCAGCGCGGACAGGTCCTATGGCTACACCTTC.

This rearrangement joins TRBV11-2 to TRBJ2-5; TRBD1 aligns across 10 bases. The assigned J gene may be wrong: the sequence end matches TRBJ2-7 better. This CDR3 has 13 residues. Germline V lookup: CDR1 SGHAT, CDR2 FQNNGV. The chain's CDR3 is CASRGTGVGEQYF. For the CDR3, the DNA is TGTGCCAGCCGAGGGACAGGGGTTGGCGAGCAGTACTTC.

The chain joins TRBV2 to TRBJ1-5; 8 bases agree with TRBD1. The V segment lost 3 bases and the J segment 0 bases; nucleotides outside the gene matches: 1. Germline-derived CDR1 and CDR2 are SNHLY and FYNNEI. The CDR3 has 15 amino acids. The CDR3 loop reads CASSEGQDSNQPQHF. Here the CDR3 DNA reads TGTGCCAGCAGTGAGGGACAGGATAGCAATCAGCCCCAGCATTTT.

The CDR3 sequence is CAINNGRGDRLEQYF. As DNA, the CDR3 is TGTGCCATCAACAACGGTCGGGGGGACCGACTCGAGCAGTACTTC. The chain links TRBV10-3 to TRBJ2-7, with 7 bases aligning to TRBD2. The germline gives CDR1 ENHRY, CDR2 SYGVKD. The CDR3 covers 15 residues. Trimming at V came to 7 bases and at J to 6 bases, leaving 15 bases not matched to a gene.

The chain carries TRBV19 and TRBJ1-6; tentative D call: TRBD1 (5 bases). This CDR3 comprises 15 residues. The V gene lost 8 bases and the J gene lost 3 bases, with 14 bases spanning the gap. The germline gives CDR1 LNHDA, CDR2 SQIVND (reference sequence). The CDR3 sequence is CASATAVFYNSPLHF. The CDR3 region has the DNA TGTGCCAGTGCGACAGCCGTGTTCTATAATTCACCCCTCCACTTT.

The chain joins TRBV19 to TRBJ2-2; TRBD1 agrees at 9 bases. CDR3 length equals 15 residues. Germline CDR1 is LNHDA and CDR2 is SQIVND (reference sequence). V shed 5 bases, J shed 3 bases, and the junction held 4 bases outside the gene matches. CDR3 protein: CASSLTGGYTGELFF. CDR3 nucleotides: TGTGCCAGTAGTTTGACAGGGGGGTACACCGGGGAGCTGTTTTTT.

The V gene is TRBV2, the J gene TRBJ1-5, with a weak D call TRBD1 (5 bases). The V gene's germline CDR1 is SNHLY and CDR2 FYNNEI. Trimming left V 3 bases short and J 6 bases short, with 12 bases between. The CDR3 is 14 amino acids. Here the CDR3 reads CASSDGQGSQPQHF. CDR3 coding DNA: TGTGCCAGCAGTGATGGTCAGGGTAGTCAGCCCCAGCATTTT.